This entry describes one T cell receptor (beta chain). Its specificity is not known. The data are from a study of follicular helper T cells after annual influenza vaccination. TCRB sequencing was done at Survey resolution level. Clones were read by immunoSEQ multiplex PCR, and TCRdb kept only the in-frame ones, dropping some. The sample consists of about 4,800 clones, roughly nine tenths of them appearing once. The CDR3 extends over 14 amino acids. Germline CDR1 is SGHRS and CDR2 is YFSETQ. V lost 8 bases, J lost 5 bases, and 19 bases lay in between. Study outcomes and limitations: Successive annual vaccinations recalled a recurrent oligoclonal ICOS+CD38+ cTfh response with influenza-specific clonotypes.

Time point defined: 2013-2014 season, 7 days after vaccination. The sequence came from an adult who received the influenza vaccine. The source was CXCR5+ CD38- circulating T follicular helper cells from blood, collected 7 days after influenza vaccination. Subset meaning: circulating Tfh, non-naive CD4+CXCR5+PD-1+ (ICOS+CD38+ or ICOS-CD38-). The rearrangement uses TRBV5-1 and TRBJ1-2, with a possible D match to TRBD1 (5 bases). The CDR3 reads CASSREGQGYGYTF. For the CDR3, the DNA is TGCGCCAGTTCGCGGGAAGGGCAGGGATATGGCTACACCTTC. Full variable domain (missing parts from reference TRBV5-1 and TRBJ1-2): KAGVTQTPRYLIKTRGQQVTLSCSPISGHRSVSWYQQTPGQGLQFLFEYFSETQRNKGNFPGRFSGRQFSNSRSEMNVSTLELGDSALYLCASSREGQGYGYTFGSGTRLTVV.